Included here is one TCR beta chain sequence, with context. The antigen it recognizes is unknown. No much larger clone exists at a distance of one base, and base qualities are not known. Libraries were constructed by the immunoSEQ multiplex PCR assay. The multiplex PCR relied on a mix of 60 forward primers for TCR Vbeta segments and 13 reverse primers for TCR Jbeta segments. A multiplex PCR assay on genomic DNA amplified the CDR3 region of rearranged TCR beta genes. Amplified TCR beta libraries were sequenced as 87-base-pair reads on the Illumina HiSeq System. The authors processed their data as follows. In a later analysis, tens of millions of unique TCR beta chains were counted across the roughly 610 repertoires, and approximately 11 million of these chains were shared by at least two donors. Raw reads were error-corrected and collapsed into unique sequences by a nearest-neighbor algorithm in which closely related sequences were merged to remove PCR and sequencing errors. Alignment of CDR3 sequences to IMGT reference sequences was used to assign V, D and J gene segments. For a sequence to be retained, at least a six-nucleotide match to both a V gene segment and a J gene segment was required. A rearrangement counted as productive if the CDR3 had no stop codons and remained in frame with V and J, and every other rearrangement counted as non-productive. CDR3 was defined according to IMGT convention as the region running from the second conserved V-encoded cysteine to the conserved J-encoded phenylalanine. Sequences without an unambiguous match to a single V gene segment were excluded from the earlier analysis of about 630 of the donors. An earlier analysis of just under 600 of the donors called V segments functional above 56.7% productive rearrangements and segregating when the between-donor standard deviation exceeded 5%. To diagnose cytomegalovirus status from the catalog of TCR beta chain sequences, a statistical classification framework was built. In a later analysis, V and J genes were assigned by comparing TCR nucleotide sequences against IMGT/GENE-DB human TR gene sequences. In a later analysis, CDR3 sequences and most-parsimonious VDJ recombination scenarios were assigned using the TCRdist pipeline. In a later analysis, each TCR beta chain was defined by its CDR3 amino acid sequence together with its V-gene family, and reads lacking a unique V-gene family were excluded. To address suspected cross-contamination and a sequencing artifact, a later analysis removed 550 to 750 highly shared, low-generation-probability nucleotide sequences. In a later analysis, a clonal expansion index for each public chain was calculated from normalized within-repertoire ranks of inferred template counts. A later analysis computed generation probabilities with a VDJ recombination model fitted to out-of-frame rearrangements, and checked the results against IGoR. In a later analysis, TCR-TCR, TCR-HLA and TCR-CMV co-occurrence was scored with hypergeometric tests, and a repertoire-size bias correction was applied to TCR pairs. To estimate false discovery rates, a later analysis permuted the HLA or CMV assignments 20 times. In a later analysis, co-occurring TCRs were grouped using DBSCAN, and TCRdist sequence similarity was added for clustering within HLA-allele-positive subsets. Repertoires with fewer than 30,000 or more than 120,000 public chains were left out of co-occurrence clustering, as were five repertoires with anomalous nucleotide sharing. The clones in this table, taken by TCRdb from immuneACCESS, are in-frame only. Not every clone is retained; where verified, under half of the shortfall comes from an unresolved V gene, and the cause of the rest is unknown. For V, J and clone size, that table is used; D and trimming come from the DNA. The sample contains about 110,000 clones, around 80% of them found a single time. About 1.9% of the sample rests with the top ten.

This specimen comes from a study of cytomegalovirus exposure and HLA in healthy donors (dated by TCRdb to 2015 to 2018). At the level of the whole study: According to an earlier analysis of several hundred of the donors, some 180 million T cells yielded 117 million unique TCR beta sequences and roughly 280 Gb of sequence data. Around 320 gigabases of sequencing data and tens of millions of unique TCR sequences were included in an early release covering roughly 700 HLA-typed donors. The genetic ancestry cluster associated with self-reported Caucasian donors included 80% to 90% of the roughly 390 genotyped donors. The study was designed to test whether signatures of past pathogen exposure could be identified by cataloging public T cell receptors. The study used immunosequencing to profile the T cell repertoires of 666 subjects and linked those repertoires to cytomegalovirus serostatus. Along with the roughly 700-subject first cohort, a separate validation cohort of around 110 different subjects was used. To predict cytomegalovirus infection status, the study brought together high-throughput TCR immunosequencing, statistical association of individual TCRs with disease status, and machine learning. A later analysis re-analyzed previously published TCR beta repertoires from roughly 690 donors and added high-resolution HLA genotyping to study TCR occurrence patterns. Rather than drawing on any new phenotypic data, the later analysis identified candidate immune exposures from TCR beta sequences and the way those sequences occurred across donors. To decide whether each TCR beta V gene segment behaved as functional or pseudogenic, an earlier analysis of 587 of the donors relied on high-throughput TCR beta sequencing. Donor age, sex, ethnicity and CMV serostatus were compiled alongside the repertoire data. A later genetic analysis used genome-wide SNP genotypes for about three fifths of the 666 donors, treating that subset as a discovery cohort. Every repertoire in the discovery cohort had been generated on one and the same sequencing platform. HLA typing included class I and class II loci at four-digit resolution. The number of donors typed differed by locus, with roughly 620-630 for A, B, C, DRB1 and DQB1, around 560 for DQA1, about 610 for DPA1, and 450 to 480 for DPB1. Several DR-DQ haplotypes were treated as single units for association and clustering because of strong linkage in the cohort. Across approximately 400 genotyped donors of the cohort, an average of about 250,000 unique TCR beta nucleotide sequences per donor were sequenced, and approximately 17% of those sequences were non-productive.

The study at large found these results: In vitro tests confirmed that a few of the cytomegalovirus-associated TCR beta chains recognize cytomegalovirus antigens. In the study, 164 TCR beta chains were listed as associated with cytomegalovirus. In a later analysis, HLA-associated TCR beta chains were found to be more clonally expanded and to have lower generation probabilities than equally common non-associated chains. A cluster of highly shared sequence variants was judged likely to represent a technical artifact of the sequencing pipeline. Presence/absence analyses assumed roughly uniform sequencing depth across donors, an assumption that may not hold. Several of the top co-occurrence clusters appeared to be linked to parvovirus B19, influenza, CMV and Epstein-Barr virus, according to a later analysis. The only immune exposure information available for the cohort was CMV serostatus. While some public TCRs were present in many individuals, most TCR sequences turned up only very rarely across donors. When HLA alleles, especially DR and DQ, strongly co-occurred, attributing TCR associations to individual alleles was difficult. In a later analysis, the rate of TCR association differed among HLA loci, with DRB1 alleles having the most associated TCRs and HLA-C alleles having the fewest. Because HLA typing was unavailable for some donors at each locus, only the typed subset was used in association tests. In both the original and validation cohorts, the classifier was reported to diagnose cytomegalovirus status with high specificity and sensitivity. A later analysis associated 16,951 TCR beta sequences with specific HLA alleles at a false discovery rate of 0.05. The cohort was sequenced for TCR beta chains only, and without alpha or paired-chain data the features that could be detected were limited. In an earlier analysis of about 600 of the donors, most TCR beta V segments appeared in productive rearrangements about 87% or about 30% of the time, broadly matching IMGT annotations. The 87-base-pair reads could not distinguish some IMGT-functional V segments, including TRBV6-2 and TRBV6-3, so those segments were excluded. A further reported finding was that TCR beta sequences accurately predicted the HLA-A and HLA-B alleles for most subjects in the first cohort. Because counts were too low, about 15 rarely observed V segments, including chromosome 9 orphons, were left out of the earlier analysis of 587 of the donors. The authors suggested that the approach could potentially be generalized to other disease states and immunological phenotypes. A later genetic analysis reported fewer N-insertions in productive TCRs among donors in an Asian-associated ancestry cluster than the 666-donor mean. In a later analysis, most CMV-associated TCR beta chains were found to appear HLA-restricted, with HLA associations seemingly driven largely by CMV exposure. Correlated functional status among segregating V segments might reflect linkage disequilibrium, but an unknown experimental factor could not be ruled out. In a later genetic analysis, a missense DCLRE1C variant was associated with V-gene and J-gene trimming of TCR beta chains, and the association was replicated in an independent cohort.

In total, roughly 670 healthy bone marrow donors made up the cohort. At the time of sampling, every cohort member was nominally healthy, though immune exposures that went unrecorded were likely present. The donor was CMV seronegative and belonged to the group of 320 or so seronegative cohort members. Each donor provided a peripheral blood sample, and peripheral blood mononuclear cells were used for TCR beta sequencing. Genomic DNA was extracted from the blood cell samples with the Qiagen DNeasy Blood Extraction Kit. Taken from the germline V gene, the CDR1 and CDR2 loops are LGHNA and YNFKEQ. V is cut by 2 bases and J by 0 bases, and the space between the germline ends is 14 bases. From the cysteine through the phenylalanine, the CDR3 covers 17 amino acids. The CDR3 DNA has 51 bases and is translated from base 1.

Sequencing input: PBMCs. This TCR came from a man aged 25 to 40 in good health and CMV-seronegative. Recombination linked TRBV4-2 to TRBJ1-3, with no confidently assigned D gene. The CDR3 is CASSQKGGFTSGNTIYF. The sequence in DNA is TGTGCCAGCAGCCAAAAGGGCGGGTTTACCTCTGGAAACACCATATATTTT.